Shown below are 16 T cell receptor beta chains from a single sample sequenced in a study of cytomegalovirus exposure and HLA in healthy donors. The PCR employed 60 Vbeta primers together with 13 Jbeta primers. Assay: immunoSEQ multiplex PCR; the TCRdb copy retains only in-frame clones and omits some. The sample has 250,000 to 350,000 clones; roughly 90% are singletons. Sequencing was performed on PBMCs. These receptors came from a man aged 40-49 years in good health and CMV-seropositive.

This clone was detected only a few times. The chain is built from TRBV6-1 and TRBJ2-5; a possible D gene is TRBD1 (5 bases). The CDR3 sequence is 18 residues long. The germline V and J ends were trimmed by 0 bases and 7 bases, with 24 bases remaining between them. Germline assignment: CDR1 MNHNS and CDR2 SASEGT. CDR3 DNA sequence: TGTGCCAGCAGTGAAGCGGTAGGGGCAGCCACTCGCAGTCGGACCCAGTACTTC. Its protein is CASSEAVGAATRSRTQYF.

This chain links TRBV1 with TRBJ2-4; TRBD2 is the table's D call and was not checked against the DNA. TRBV1 constitutes a pseudogene. There are 15 residues in the CDR3. CDR3 amino acids: CTSSQDILAKNIQYF. The CDR3 nucleotides read TGCACCAGCAGCCAAGATATCCTAGCCAAAAACATTCAGTACTTC.

The chain couples TRBV28 to TRBJ2-1; D not certain. Germline V gives CDR1 MDHEN, CDR2 SYDVKM. CDR3 size: 13 residues. Trimming shortened V by 10 bases and J by 0 bases, and 10 bases separated the two germline ends. In DNA form, the CDR3 reads TGTGCCACACTATCGAGCTCCTACAATGAGCAGTTCTTC. Its protein product is CATLSSSYNEQFF.

V is TRBV29-1 and J is TRBJ1-2; 9 nucleotides line up with TRBD1. The germline CDR1 and CDR2 sequences are SQVTM and ANQGSEA. This CDR3 is built from 17 residues. V lost 0 bases, J lost 5 bases, and 13 bases stayed unmatched. CDR3 protein: CSVEDRRRDRVGYGYTF. The CDR3 region has the DNA TGCAGCGTTGAAGATCGCAGAAGGGACAGGGTAGGGTATGGCTACACCTTC.

V is TRBV19 and J is TRBJ2-3; the D gene is possibly TRBD2 (6 bases). The germline V gene encodes CDR1 LNHDA and CDR2 SQIVND (reference sequence). Trimming pared 1 base from V and 2 bases from J, leaving 10 bases between. This CDR3 contains 15 residues. Written as DNA, the CDR3 is TGTGCCAGTAGTATAGGCGGAGGGATCACAGATACGCAGTATTTT. Protein product: CASSIGGGITDTQYF.

The chain joins TRBV7-2 to TRBJ2-7; 12 nucleotides agree with TRBD2. J lost 3 bases, V lost 5 bases, and 8 bases had no gene match. Per germline, CDR1 SGHTA and CDR2 FQGNSA. The CDR3 is 16 amino acids. CDR3 in amino acids: CASSPRLAGGGYEQYF. The CDR3, as DNA: TGTGCCAGCAGCCCTCGTCTAGCGGGGGGGGGCTACGAGCAGTACTTC.

The CDR3 region is CASSPRLVEETQYF. CDR3 nucleotides: TGTGCCAGCAGCCCCAGACTAGTCGAAGAGACCCAGTACTTC. This chain connects TRBV7-9 to TRBJ2-5; D might be TRBD2 (6 bases). The length of the CDR3 is 14 residues. Germline V gene data show CDR1 as SEHNR and CDR2 as FQNEAQ (reference sequence). The germline V and J ends were trimmed by 5 bases and 3 bases, with 13 bases remaining between them.

The rearrangement uses TRBV7-2 and TRBJ2-7; D remains ambiguous. The length of the CDR3 is 14 residues. Trimming took off 2 bases at V and 0 bases at J, with 8 bases between the two ends. CDR1 is SGHTA and CDR2 is FQGNSA in the germline V gene. The chain's CDR3 is CASSLTASSYEQYF. The CDR3 bases are TGTGCCAGCAGCTTAACCGCGAGCTCCTACGAGCAGTACTTC.

The gene calls are TRBV11-2 and TRBJ2-3, with 8 bases lining up with TRBD2. The CDR3 totals 15 residues. The germline V gene encodes CDR1 SGHAT and CDR2 FQNNGV. V shed 5 bases and J 4 bases; nucleotides not matched to a gene: 8. CDR3 sequence reads: CASSAGTRLSDTQYF. In DNA, the CDR3 is TGTGCCAGCAGCGCCGGGACTAGGCTGTCAGATACGCAGTATTTT.

The chain couples TRBV13 to TRBJ1-2; the match to TRBD1 covers 8 bases. Germline lookup yields CDR1 PRHDT and CDR2 FYEKMQ (reference sequence). The CDR3 totals 16 residues. The V gene end was trimmed by 0 bases and the J gene end by 6 bases; junction bases not matched to a gene: 9. The CDR3 nucleotides are TGTGCCAGCAGCTTAGGCCTTGTGACAGGGGACGATGGCTACACCTTC. Translated: CASSLGLVTGDDGYTF.

The chain carries TRBV6-5 and TRBJ2-7; D is ambiguous. V was cut by 0 bases and J by 7 bases, with 7 bases left in between. Germline CDR1 is MNHEY and CDR2 is SVGAGI. This CDR3 has 12 amino acids. CDR3 amino acids: CASSYSNREQYF. The CDR3 DNA reads TGTGCCAGCAGTTACTCGAACCGGGAGCAGTACTTC.

The chain carries TRBV5-1 and TRBJ2-5; tentative D call: TRBD2 (5 bases). The V end was cut by 0 bases, the J end by 0 bases, with 12 bases between. The CDR3 contains 16 residues. The germline V gene has CDR1 SGHRS and CDR2 YFSETQ. The CDR3 nucleotides read TGCGCCAGCAGCTTGGGCAGGCGGGCCTACCAAGAGACCCAGTACTTC. Translating it yields CASSLGRRAYQETQYF.

This chain uses TRBV7-2 with TRBJ2-7; 9 nucleotides align to TRBD1. The J segment lost 6 bases and the V segment lost 4 bases, leaving 7 bases of the junction unmatched. There are 14 residues in the CDR3. CDR1 is SGHTA, CDR2 FQGNSA, per germline. In DNA form, the CDR3 reads TGTGCCAGCAGCTCGGGACAGGGTCTCCTCGAGCAGTACTTC. Translation gives CASSSGQGLLEQYF.

The chain links TRBV6-5 to TRBJ2-3; 8 positions agree with TRBD1. CDR3 size: 14 residues. The trim removed 5 bases at V and 2 bases at J, leaving 3 bases unmatched. Germline values: CDR1 MNHEY, CDR2 SVGAGI. CDR3 DNA sequence: TGTGCCAGCAGTAGGGGACAGGACACAGATACGCAGTATTTT. Its translation: CASSRGQDTDTQYF.

The chain recombines TRBV14 with TRBJ2-2; D is unresolved. Trimming stripped 3 bases from V and 4 bases from J, with 12 bases between. The germline V gene has CDR1 SGHDN and CDR2 FVKESK. This CDR3 has 15 residues. CDR3 nucleotide sequence: TGTGCCAGCAGCCAGACCAGTCGGAGCACCGGGGAGCTGTTTTTT. This sequence encodes CASSQTSRSTGELFF.

The rearrangement joins TRBV7-9 to TRBJ2-7; D gene ambiguous. Trimming stripped 1 base from V and 6 bases from J, with 7 bases between. The CDR3 contains 12 residues. CDR1 and CDR2 from the germline V gene are SEHNR and FQNEAQ (reference sequence). CDR3: CASSLGSAEQYF. Written as DNA, the CDR3 is TGTGCCAGCAGCTTAGGCAGCGCCGAGCAGTACTTC.